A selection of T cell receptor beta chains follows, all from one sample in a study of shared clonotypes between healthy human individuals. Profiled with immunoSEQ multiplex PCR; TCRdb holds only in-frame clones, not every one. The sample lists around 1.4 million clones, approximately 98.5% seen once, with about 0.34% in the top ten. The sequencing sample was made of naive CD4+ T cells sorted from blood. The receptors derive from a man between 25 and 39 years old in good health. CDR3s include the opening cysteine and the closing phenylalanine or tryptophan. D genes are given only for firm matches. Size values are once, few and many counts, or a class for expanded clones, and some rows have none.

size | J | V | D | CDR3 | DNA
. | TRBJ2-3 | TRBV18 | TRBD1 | CASSLLDRAGTDTQYF | TGTGCCAGCTCACTACTCGACAGGGCGGGTACAGATACGCAGTATTTT
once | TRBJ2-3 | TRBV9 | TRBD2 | CASSVDPPGGVTDTQYF | TGTGCCAGCAGCGTAGACCCCCCCGGGGGGGTCACAGATACGCAGTATTTT
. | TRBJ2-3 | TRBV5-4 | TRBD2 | CASSFSGSPDTQYF | TGTGCCAGCAGCTTTAGCGGGAGTCCTGATACGCAGTATTTT
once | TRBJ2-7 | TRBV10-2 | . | CASTQNFEVSYEQYF | TGCGCCAGCACGCAGAACTTCGAAGTTTCCTACGAGCAGTACTTC
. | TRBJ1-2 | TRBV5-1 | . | CASSLDRPNGYTF | TGCGCCAGCAGCCTAGACAGGCCAAATGGCTACACCTTC
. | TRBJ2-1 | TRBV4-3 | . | CASSQSGPSSYNEQFF | TGCGCCAGCAGCCAGTCAGGACCAAGCTCCTACAATGAGCAGTTCTTC
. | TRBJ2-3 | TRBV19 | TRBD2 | CASSKTSGSLAPPQYF | TGTGCCAGTAGTAAGACTAGCGGGAGTCTCGCACCACCGCAGTATTTT
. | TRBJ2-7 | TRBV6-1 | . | CASSPLTGGSYEQYF | TGTGCCAGCAGTCCACTGACAGGCGGTTCCTACGAGCAGTACTTC
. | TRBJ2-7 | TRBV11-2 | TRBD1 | CASSFSGGAYEQYF | TGTGCCAGCAGCTTCTCAGGGGGCGCCTACGAGCAGTACTTC
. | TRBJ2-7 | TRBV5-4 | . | CASSRAPADSYEQYF | TGTGCCAGCAGCCGGGCGCCAGCGGACTCCTACGAGCAGTACTTC
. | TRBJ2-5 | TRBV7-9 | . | CASSLLEGQETQYF | TGTGCCAGCAGCCTTCTCGAGGGGCAAGAGACCCAGTACTTC
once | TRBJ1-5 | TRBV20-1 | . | CSANSGQPQHF | TGCAGTGCTAATAGCGGCCAGCCCCAGCATTTT
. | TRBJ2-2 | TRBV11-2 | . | CASSRRRIPNTGELFF | TGTGCCAGCAGCCGTCGTAGGATACCGAACACCGGGGAGCTGTTTTTT
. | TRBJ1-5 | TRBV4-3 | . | CASSQALDRDQPQHF | TGCGCCAGCAGCCAAGCTTTGGATAGGGACCAGCCCCAGCATTTT
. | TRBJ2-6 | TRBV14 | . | CASSSIISGANVLTF | TGTGCCAGCAGTTCAATTATCTCTGGGGCCAACGTCCTGACTTTC
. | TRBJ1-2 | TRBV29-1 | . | CSAIAAHYGYTF | TGCAGCGCTATAGCGGCACACTATGGCTACACCTTC
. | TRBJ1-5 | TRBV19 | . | CASSIVKGGSNQPQHF | TGTGCCAGTAGTATAGTCAAGGGAGGCAGCAATCAGCCCCAGCATTTT